The text below deals with one TCR beta chain. Antigen unknown. This entry comes from a study of cytomegalovirus exposure and HLA in healthy donors. Notes on the study in general: The likely origin of a cluster of highly shared sequence variants was a sequencing artifact. Immune exposure information available was restricted to CMV serostatus.

The PCR employed 60 Vbeta primers together with 13 Jbeta primers. Repertoires were generated with immunoSEQ multiplex PCR, while TCRdb's copy carries only in-frame clones and drops some. Among roughly 110,000 clones listed, around 75% were seen once. The CDR3 length is 14 residues. Trimming cost V 7 bases and J 2 bases, with 13 bases left between them. Germline V CDR1 and CDR2: MNHNS, SASEGT. The TCR comes from a woman in her 30s in good health and CMV-seronegative. V is TRBV6-1 and J is TRBJ2-3; D may be TRBD1 (5 bases). Sequences were obtained from PBMCs. The CDR3 loop reads CASTLDSFTDTQYF. The CDR3 DNA sequence: TGTGCCAGCACCCTTGACAGCTTCACAGATACGCAGTATTTT.